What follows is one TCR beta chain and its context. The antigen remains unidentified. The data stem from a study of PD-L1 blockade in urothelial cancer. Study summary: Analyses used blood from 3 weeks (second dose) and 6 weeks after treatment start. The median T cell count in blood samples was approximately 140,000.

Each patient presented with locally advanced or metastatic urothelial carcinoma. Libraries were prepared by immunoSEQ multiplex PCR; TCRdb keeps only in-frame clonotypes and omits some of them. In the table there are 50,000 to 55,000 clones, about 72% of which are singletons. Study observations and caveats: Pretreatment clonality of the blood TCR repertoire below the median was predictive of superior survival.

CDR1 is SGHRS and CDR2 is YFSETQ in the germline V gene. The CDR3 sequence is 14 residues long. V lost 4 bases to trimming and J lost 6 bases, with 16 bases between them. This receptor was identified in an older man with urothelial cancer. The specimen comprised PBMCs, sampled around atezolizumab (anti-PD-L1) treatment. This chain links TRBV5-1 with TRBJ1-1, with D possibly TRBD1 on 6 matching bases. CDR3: CASSRTDRSAEAFF. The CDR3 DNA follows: TGCGCCAGCAGCCGAACCGACAGGTCCGCTGAAGCTTTCTTT. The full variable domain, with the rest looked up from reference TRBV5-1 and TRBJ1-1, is KAGVTQTPRYLIKTRGQQVTLSCSPISGHRSVSWYQQTPGQGLQFLFEYFSETQRNKGNFPGRFSGRQFSNSRSEMNVSTLELGDSALYLCASSRTDRSAEAFFGQGTRLTVV.